The source of this T cell receptor (beta chain) is a study of technical replicates of blood from several donors. CDR3 size: 13 residues. V was clipped by 4 bases and J by 4 bases, with 12 bases between them. The germline CDR1 and CDR2 sequences are SGHNT and YYREEE (reference sequence). The data were produced by immunoSEQ multiplex PCR, yet TCRdb's version contains in-frame clones alone and is incomplete. Seen here are some 62,000 clones, around nine tenths observed once, and the top ten hold over 4%. The clonotype was recovered from a human donor in good health. Some clones in this sample may be carry-over from other donors' samples. The chain uses TRBV5-4 and TRBJ2-7, with TRBD2 as a possible D gene (7 bases). Sequenced: PBMCs. CDR3 coding DNA: TGTGCCAGCAGCGTGGGGGGGCTTTACGAGCAGTACTTC. Its protein product is CASSVGGLYEQYF.